The 24 T cell receptor beta chains below all came from one sample that was sequenced in a study of response to subunit inactivated influenza vaccine listed by TCRdb under 2018. The library was obtained by RT-PCR. Reads for this sample came from an Illumina HiSeq 2500. TCRdb trimmed the raw reads at Q25, called clones with MiXCR and kept productive beta chains. Records with the same CDR3 protein are collapsed into one entry carrying the most frequent genes and DNA. The table for this sample lists 800,000 or so distinct CDR3 sequences; around 20% of them were counted only once. The ten top clones hold about a tenth of the sample. The sample here was PBMCs from blood, taken less than 6 days after vaccination. These receptors were collected from a man aged 45-65 years who received an inactivated influenza vaccine. Donor details come from another sample of the same person, matched by shared clones.

This rearrangement joins TRBV18 to TRBJ2-4; 8 bases line up with TRBD1. This CDR3 is built from 14 residues. V trimming: 5 bases; J trimming: 4 bases; junction bases outside the gene matches: 4. Per germline, CDR1 KGHSH and CDR2 LQKENI. The DNA for the CDR3 is TGTGCCAGCTCAGAACAGGGGGAGAAAAACATTCAGTACTTC. This sequence encodes CASSEQGEKNIQYF.

The chain is built from TRBV20-1 and TRBJ2-1, with 8 bases identical to TRBD1. This CDR3 has 14 residues. V was clipped by 3 bases and J by 7 bases; unmatched bases: 8. CDR1 and CDR2 from the germline V gene are DFQATT and SNEGSKA (reference sequence). In nucleotides, the CDR3 is TGCAGTGCTAGGAGGCAGGGGGCCTTTAATGAGCAGTTCTTC. The encoded protein is CSARRQGAFNEQFF.

This clonotype appeared a few times. V and J are TRBV24-1 and TRBJ2-7; no reliable D call. CDR1 and CDR2 (germline): KGHDR, SFDVKD. Trimming pared 4 bases from V and 0 bases from J, leaving 9 bases between. The CDR3 consists of 14 residues. CDR3 amino acids: CATSDSADSYEQYF. For the CDR3, the DNA is TGTGCCACCAGTGACTCGGCTGACTCCTACGAGCAGTACTTC.

The chain has TRBV7-2 and TRBJ2-1; perhaps TRBD2 as D (7 bases). The CDR3 length is 16 residues. CDR1 is SGHTA, CDR2 FQGNSA, per germline. V was pared by 3 bases and J by 10 bases, with 22 bases between. CDR3 in amino acids: CASSLGAGTLNLEQFF. CDR3 in DNA: TGTGCCAGCAGCTTGGGAGCGGGGACACTCAATTTGGAGCAGTTCTTC.

The chain joins TRBV4-3 to TRBJ2-7, with D perhaps being TRBD1 or TRBD2 (5 bases each). Germline V gives CDR1 LGHNA, CDR2 YSLEER. The CDR3 has 16 amino acids. V lost 0 bases and J 7 bases, leaving 19 bases between the germline ends. In nucleotides, the CDR3 is TGCGCCAGCAGCCAAGAGGGGACGCGAGGGGTGGAAGAGCAGTACTTC. As protein: CASSQEGTRGVEEQYF.

The gene calls are TRBV2 and TRBJ2-1; no clear D gene. Trimming shortened V by 6 bases and J by 2 bases, and 14 bases separated the two germline ends. This CDR3 has 15 amino acids. Germline V gene data show CDR1 as SNHLY and CDR2 as FYNNEI. CDR3 in amino acids: CASRSTRRAYNEQFF. CDR3 DNA sequence: TGTGCCAGCAGGTCGACTCGCCGTGCCTACAATGAGCAGTTCTTC.

The chain carries TRBV10-3 and TRBJ2-2; possibly TRBD1 for D (8 bases). Germline V gives CDR1 ENHRY, CDR2 SYGVKD. The CDR3 is 14 amino acids. The V and J ends lost 5 bases and 4 bases respectively, with 11 bases between them. CDR3 residues: CAISTGGGTGELFF. The CDR3 DNA reads TGTGCCATCAGTACAGGGGGGGGCACCGGGGAGCTGTTTTTT.

This clonotype has just a few counts. The chain links TRBV29-1 to TRBJ1-2, with D tentatively TRBD1 (5 bases). The CDR3 loop spans 13 amino acids. Trimming shortened V by 7 bases and J by 2 bases, and 14 bases separated the two germline ends. Per germline, CDR1 SQVTM and CDR2 ANQGSEA. CDR3 sequence: CSAGTDTNYGYTF. CDR3 bases: TGCAGCGCCGGGACGGATACAAACTATGGCTACACCTTC. The full variable domain, rest sourced from reference TRBV29-1 and TRBJ1-2, is SAVISQKPSRDICQRGTSLTIQCQVDSQVTMMFWYRQQPGQSLTLIATANQGSEATYESGFVIDKFPISRPNLTFSTLTVSNMSPEDSSIYLCSAGTDTNYGYTFGSGTRLTVV.

This clonotype showed up many times. The chain uses TRBV5-5 and TRBJ1-5; maybe TRBD1 (5 bases). The CDR3 is 15 residues long. The V end lost 4 bases, the J end lost 1 base, and 12 bases lay between the germline ends. Germline CDR1 is SGHKS and CDR2 is YYEKEE (reference sequence). The CDR3 spells CASSPGKTSNQPQHF. The CDR3 bases are TGTGCCAGCAGCCCAGGGAAGACAAGCAATCAGCCCCAGCATTTT. Variable domain in full (rest from reference TRBV5-5 and TRBJ1-5): DAGVTQSPTHLIKTRGQQVTLRCSPISGHKSVSWYQQVLGQGPQFIFQYYEKEERGRGNFPDRFSARQFPNYSSELNVNALLLGDSALYLCASSPGKTSNQPQHFGDGTRLSIL.

This clonotype has more than one count but fewer than ten. J is TRBJ1-2 and V is TRBV20-1; 8 bases are shared with TRBD1. Germline CDR1 and CDR2: DFQATT and SNEGSKA (reference sequence). This CDR3 has 14 residues. V dropped 0 bases and J dropped 7; count of bases not matched to a gene: 7. CDR3 amino acids: CSAREGTGVAGYTF. The CDR3 coding sequence is TGCAGTGCTAGAGAAGGGACAGGAGTGGCTGGCTACACCTTC.

The chain carries TRBV7-2 and TRBJ2-3, with D perhaps TRBD2 (6 bases). The CDR3 spans 13 residues. V lost 5 bases and J 5 bases, leaving 11 bases between the germline ends. In germline, CDR1 is SGHTA, CDR2 FQGNSA. The DNA for the CDR3 is TGTGCCAGCAGCCTCAATAGCGGAGATACGCAGTATTTT. Its protein is CASSLNSGDTQYF.

The V and J genes are TRBV7-2 and TRBJ2-2, with 9 bases matching TRBD2. Germline CDR1 and CDR2: SGHTA and FQGNSA. The CDR3 is made up of 16 amino acids. With 3 bases clipped from V and 5 bases from J, the junction kept 7 bases outside the gene matches. The CDR3 loop reads CASSFHSGGGTGELFF. The CDR3 DNA follows: TGTGCCAGCAGCTTCCATAGCGGGGGAGGTACCGGGGAGCTGTTTTTT.

The sample holds many counts of this clonotype. The chain combines TRBV12-3 or TRBV12-4 with TRBJ2-5; 9 bases line up with TRBD2. With 5 bases clipped from V and 4 bases from J, the junction kept 8 bases outside the gene matches. The CDR3 extends over 15 amino acids. This chain's CDR3 is CASSEGTSSGETQYF. The CDR3 nucleotides are TGTGCCAGCAGTGAAGGGACTAGCTCGGGAGAGACCCAGTACTTC.

The chain combines TRBV9 with TRBJ2-5; the match to TRBD2 covers 10 bases. There are 16 residues in the CDR3. Per germline, CDR1 SGDLS and CDR2 YYNGEE. The junction had 8 bases not matched to a gene; V was cut back by 2 bases and J by 4 bases. The CDR3 is CASSVTPSGGGETQYF. DNA for the CDR3: TGTGCCAGCAGCGTTACTCCTAGCGGGGGAGGAGAGACCCAGTACTTC.

This clonotype has only a few counts. The chain carries TRBV5-1 and TRBJ1-2; D possibly corresponds to TRBD1 (5 bases). The germline CDR1 and CDR2 sequences are SGHRS and YFSETQ. V was pared by 0 bases and J by 8 bases, with 14 bases between. The CDR3 consists of 14 residues. The CDR3: CASSLAGQGEGYTF. The CDR3 nucleotides are TGCGCCAGCAGCTTGGCCGGGCAGGGTGAGGGCTACACCTTC.

This clonotype was observed a few times. The chain combines TRBV5-1 with TRBJ2-1; 10 nucleotides agree with TRBD2. With 1 base clipped from V and 5 bases from J, the junction kept 6 bases outside the gene matches. Germline lookup yields CDR1 SGHRS and CDR2 YFSETQ. The CDR3 is 16 amino acids. The CDR3 nucleotides are TGCGCCAGCAGCTTGATCGGACTAGCGGCCAACAATGAGCAGTTCTTC. Translation: CASSLIGLAANNEQFF.

The DNA for the CDR3 is TGTGCCAGCAGCTCCAGGTCCTCTAGCACAGATACGCAGTATTTT. This sequence encodes CASSSRSSSTDTQYF. The genes are TRBV7-6 and TRBJ2-3; D is uncertain. Looked up from germline, CDR1 is SGHVS and CDR2 is FNYEAQ. The CDR3 is 15 amino acids. The V end lost 4 bases, the J end lost 0 bases, and 11 bases lay between the germline ends. The whole variable domain, remainder taken from reference TRBV7-6 and TRBJ2-3, is GAGVSQSPRYKVTKRGQDVALRCDPISGHVSLYWYRQALGQGPEFLTYFNYEAQQDKSGLPNDRFSAERPEGSISTLTIQRTEQRDSAMYRCASSSRSSSTDTQYFGPGTRLTVL.

The chain has TRBV3-1 and TRBJ2-7; 7 positions agree with TRBD1. V gave up 8 bases and J gave up 2 bases; unmatched junction bases: 6. The CDR3 is 13 residues long. Germline values: CDR1 LGHDT, CDR2 YNNKEL (reference sequence). CDR3 sequence: CASARGIPYEQYF. CDR3 in DNA: TGTGCCAGCGCCAGGGGGATTCCCTACGAGCAGTACTTC.

Concerning this clonotype: This likely comes from a read error, as the CDR3 has no conserved phenylalanine or tryptophan at its end. The chain couples TRBV12-3 or TRBV12-4 to TRBJ1-1; D unresolved. The V end was cut by 1 base, the J end by 3 bases, with 6 bases between. The CDR3 spans 13 residues. The CDR3: CASSLGKDTEAFS. In DNA, the CDR3 is TGTGCCAGCAGTTTAGGGAAGGACACTGAAGCTTTCTCT.

The chain is built from TRBV11-1 and TRBJ2-3, with 15 bases that match TRBD2. The CDR3 contains 18 residues. V was clipped by 5 bases and J by 2 bases; unmatched bases: 8. CDR1 is SGHAT, CDR2 FQDESV, per germline (reference sequence). The CDR3 region has the DNA TGTGCCAGCAGCCTAGGGACTAGCGGGGGGCCTTCCACAGATACGCAGTATTTT. Translation: CASSLGTSGGPSTDTQYF.

A word on this clonotype: This may stem from a read error, because a much larger clone lies one nucleotide away. This sequence joins TRBV2 and TRBJ2-5; TRBD1 is a possible D gene (6 bases). This CDR3 spans 12 amino acids. CDR1 is SNHLY and CDR2 is FYNNEI in the germline V gene. The ends were cut back, 5 bases at V and 3 bases at J, with 7 bases in the middle. This chain's CDR3 is CASSWTEETQYF. The CDR3 nucleotides are TGTGCCAGCAGTTGGACAGAAGAGACCCAGTACTTC.

This chain connects TRBV6-5 to TRBJ1-4; D is possibly TRBD1 (6 bases). The germline V gene has CDR1 MNHEY and CDR2 SVGAGI. The CDR3 spans 16 residues. V lost 4 bases and J lost 11, with 23 bases in between. As DNA, the CDR3 is TGTGCCAGCAGTTCAACCGGACAGAGTCTGGGCGGGAAACTGTTTTTT. It translates to CASSSTGQSLGGKLFF.

In its sample, this clonotype was seen a few times. V is TRBV2 and J is TRBJ2-7; 8 positions match TRBD2. The trim removed 10 bases at V and 2 bases at J, leaving 13 bases unmatched. This CDR3 spans 15 amino acids. Germline V gives CDR1 SNHLY, CDR2 FYNNEI. DNA for the CDR3: TGTGCCACCTACGAAGTAGCGGGGAACACCTACGAGCAGTACTTC. Protein: CATYEVAGNTYEQYF.

This rearrangement joins TRBV6-2 or TRBV6-3 to TRBJ2-7, with 12 bases matching TRBD1. This CDR3 region has 16 residues. J gave up 2 bases and V 6 bases, and 8 bases lay outside the gene matches. CDR1 and CDR2 (germline): MNHEY, SVGEGT. The CDR3 reads CASRGQGAAITYEQYF. In DNA form, the CDR3 reads TGTGCCAGCAGGGGACAGGGGGCTGCTATTACCTACGAGCAGTACTTC.